The 30 T cell receptor beta chains given below trace back to one sample, sequenced in a study of OX40 agonist ivuxolimab in advanced cancers. TCRdb's table, derived via immunoSEQ multiplex PCR, lists solely in-frame clones and lacks some. This table holds roughly 87,000 clones, about 92% found once. Material: CD4+ or CD8+ T cells sorted from blood, obtained in a trial of the OX40 agonist ivuxolimab. These TCRs come from an adult with an advanced solid tumor such as melanoma, head and neck, liver or kidney cancer.

There are a few counts of this clone. The same CDR3 is also encoded by other DNA sequences in this sample. This chain joins TRBV27 and TRBJ2-2; D not certain. Germline CDR1 is MNHEY and CDR2 is SMNVEV (reference sequence). V lost 1 base and J 5 bases, leaving 5 bases between the germline ends. The CDR3 is made up of 13 amino acids. The CDR3 sequence: CASSLLGTGELFF. The CDR3 DNA reads as TGTGCCAGCAGTTTATTAGGGACCGGGGAGCTGTTTTTT.

This chain joins TRBV9 and TRBJ2-7; D ambiguous. From germline, CDR1 is SGDLS and CDR2 YYNGEE. The CDR3 totals 14 residues. V was shortened by 0 bases and J by 2 bases, with 9 bases between the two germline ends. CDR3 residues: CASSVGSSPYEQYF. The CDR3 nucleotides are TGTGCCAGCAGCGTAGGATCGAGCCCCTACGAGCAGTACTTC.

The V gene is TRBV5-4, the J gene TRBJ2-5; the match to TRBD2 covers 7 bases. The V gene's germline CDR1 is SGHNT and CDR2 YYREEE (reference sequence). This CDR3 is 15 amino acids long. V was clipped by 4 bases and J by 5 bases; unmatched bases: 11. In DNA, the CDR3 is TGTGCCAGCAGCGCCACTAGCGCCTCCACGGAGACCCAGTACTTC. Protein product: CASSATSASTETQYF. Supplemented by reference TRBV5-4 and TRBJ2-5, the full variable domain reads ETGVTQSPTHLIKTRGQQVTLRCSSQSGHNTVSWYQQALGQGPQFIFQYYREEENGRGNFPPRFSGLQFPNYSSELNVNALELDDSALYLCASSATSASTETQYFGPGTRLLVL.

The chain joins TRBV6-5 to TRBJ2-1, with 7 bases that match TRBD2. The CDR3 has 14 amino acids. J lost 1 base, V lost 5 bases, and 2 bases had no gene match. In germline, CDR1 is MNHEY, CDR2 SVGAGI. CDR3 sequence: CASSRLASYNEQFF. The CDR3 DNA is TGTGCCAGCAGTCGACTAGCTTCCTACAATGAGCAGTTCTTC.

This sequence joins TRBV6-1 and TRBJ1-1, with unresolved D. CDR1 MNHNS and CDR2 SASEGT come from the germline V gene. The CDR3 extends over 12 amino acids. Deletions cut 5 bases from V and 1 base from J, with 5 bases between. The CDR3 sequence is CASSNRNTEAFF. CDR3 coding DNA: TGTGCCAGCAGTAATAGGAACACTGAAGCTTTCTTT.

The chain carries TRBV10-2 and TRBJ2-1; 9 bases agree with TRBD1. The germline gives CDR1 WSHSY, CDR2 SAAADI. This CDR3 has 15 residues. The V gene end was trimmed by 2 bases and the J gene end by 8 bases; junction bases not matched to a gene: 7. The CDR3 protein is CASSEPRTGEDEQFF. The CDR3 DNA reads TGCGCCAGCAGTGAGCCACGGACAGGGGAGGATGAGCAGTTCTTC.

V gene TRBV7-2 combines with J gene TRBJ1-1; a weak D match, TRBD1 (5 bases). CDR1 and CDR2 from the germline V gene are SGHTA and FQGNSA. V lost 7 bases and J lost 5, with 14 bases in between. The CDR3 sequence is 13 residues long. CDR3 loop: CASNLGGKTEAFF. The CDR3 DNA is TGTGCCAGCAACTTGGGGGGAAAGACTGAAGCTTTCTTT.

The chain is built from TRBV2 and TRBJ1-1; TRBD1 might be the D (6 bases). CDR3 length equals 9 residues. CDR1 and CDR2 from the germline V gene are SNHLY and FYNNEI. V shed 11 bases and J shed 8 bases, with 9 bases lying between them. The CDR3 region has the DNA TGTGCCTACGGACAGGAAGCTTTCTTT. Protein product: CAYGQEAFF.

The J gene is TRBJ2-1, the V gene TRBV2, with 12 bases lining up with TRBD2. J was trimmed by 6 bases and V by 3 bases; bases with no gene match: 6. The CDR3 has 16 residues. Per the germline V gene, CDR1 is SNHLY and CDR2 is FYNNEI. Here the CDR3 reads CASSDPLAGGPNEQFF. The CDR3 DNA follows: TGTGCCAGCAGTGATCCTCTAGCGGGGGGGCCCAATGAGCAGTTCTTC. The full variable domain, its missing parts supplied by reference TRBV2 and TRBJ2-1, is EPEVTQTPSHQVTQMGQEVILRCVPISNHLYFYWYRQILGQKVEFLVSFYNNEISEKSEIFDDQFSVERPDGSNFTLKIRSTKLEDSAMYFCASSDPLAGGPNEQFFGPGTRLTVL.

This clone appeared a single time. This sequence joins TRBV19 and TRBJ1-1, with D unclear. This CDR3 spans 12 amino acids. Germline values: CDR1 LNHDA, CDR2 SQIVND (reference sequence). V was cut by 5 bases and J by 1 base, with 5 bases left in between. CDR3 DNA: TGTGCCAGTAGTGCTTGGAACACTGAAGCTTTCTTT. It encodes CASSAWNTEAFF.

The chain uses TRBV11-2 and TRBJ2-7; 8 nucleotides line up with TRBD1. The germline gives CDR1 SGHAT, CDR2 FQNNGV. Germline trimming cut 4 bases from V and 3 bases from J; bases unmatched to any gene: 2. The CDR3 covers 13 residues. CDR3 sequence: CASSSGQGYEQYF. As DNA, the CDR3 is TGTGCCAGCAGCTCTGGACAGGGCTACGAGCAGTACTTC.

The chain has TRBV9 and TRBJ2-7; 7 bases agree with TRBD1. The CDR3 runs 15 residues. Trimming took 0 bases from V and 0 from J; bases not matched to a gene: 3. The germline gives CDR1 SGDLS, CDR2 YYNGEE. This CDR3 is CASSVAGTASYEQYF. Written as DNA, the CDR3 is TGTGCCAGCAGCGTAGCCGGGACAGCCTCCTACGAGCAGTACTTC.

This rearrangement joins TRBV13 to TRBJ2-7, with 12 bases that match TRBD1. V was clipped by 4 bases and J by 4 bases; unmatched bases: 5. CDR3 length equals 15 residues. Germline V gives CDR1 PRHDT, CDR2 FYEKMQ (reference sequence). In nucleotides, the CDR3 is TGTGCCAGCAGCTCCCGGGACAGGGGGCTTTACGAGCAGTACTTC. It is translated as CASSSRDRGLYEQYF.

The V and J genes are TRBV7-9 and TRBJ1-1; D is unresolved. The CDR3 sequence is 13 residues long. Between the trimmed V and J ends, which lost 4 bases and 0 bases, there was a span of 6 bases. From germline, CDR1 is SEHNR and CDR2 FQNEAQ (reference sequence). CDR3: CASSSVVNTEAFF. The CDR3 DNA sequence: TGTGCCAGCAGCTCAGTAGTGAACACTGAAGCTTTCTTT.

The V and J genes are TRBV7-2 and TRBJ1-1; TRBD1 aligns across 7 bases. V trimming: 4 bases; J trimming: 4 bases; junction bases outside the gene matches: 15. CDR3 size: 17 residues. Germline values: CDR1 SGHTA, CDR2 FQGNSA. In nucleotides, the CDR3 is TGTGCCAGCAGCTCCGGACAGGAAGGACCCTTGGGCACTGAAGCTTTCTTT. Encoded protein: CASSSGQEGPLGTEAFF.

This clone was recorded once. The V gene is TRBV5-4, the J gene TRBJ2-7; 10 nucleotides line up with TRBD1. The trim removed 2 bases at V and 6 bases at J, leaving 5 bases unmatched. This CDR3 is built from 14 residues. Germline V gene sequence: CDR1 SGHNT, CDR2 YYREEE (reference sequence). CDR3 loop: CASSFGTGALEQYF. The CDR3 nucleotides read TGTGCCAGCAGCTTTGGGACAGGGGCCCTCGAGCAGTACTTC.

The V and J genes are TRBV11-2 and TRBJ2-5; D is undetermined. The DNA end favors TRBJ2-7, so the J call may be wrong. The germline V gene has CDR1 SGHAT and CDR2 FQNNGV. The CDR3 runs to 15 residues. The chain's CDR3 is CASSFLVASTYEQYF. The DNA for the CDR3 is TGTGCCAGCAGCTTTTTGGTGGCTTCCACCTACGAGCAGTACTTC.

The chain recombines TRBV5-4 with TRBJ2-7, with 7 bases matching TRBD2. This CDR3 region has 15 residues. Trimming at V came to 0 bases and at J to 2 bases, leaving 5 bases not matched to a gene. Germline V gives CDR1 SGHNT, CDR2 YYREEE (reference sequence). CDR3 in DNA: TGTGCCAGCAGCTTGGCCCCTGGGGGGGCCTACGAGCAGTACTTC. Its translation: CASSLAPGGAYEQYF.

J is TRBJ1-6 and V is TRBV30; D is possibly TRBD1 (5 bases). Germline CDR1 and CDR2: GTSNPN and SVGIG (reference sequence). This CDR3 comprises 11 residues. The V and J ends lost 2 bases and 19 bases respectively, with 15 bases between them. The CDR3: CAWSPPGLLHF. CDR3 in DNA: TGTGCCTGGAGTCCGCCGGGACTGCTGCACTTT.

The J gene is TRBJ2-1, the V gene TRBV27; possibly TRBD1 or TRBD2 for D (5 bases each). This CDR3 spans 15 amino acids. Trimming stripped 6 bases from V and 0 bases from J, with 12 bases between. Germline V lookup: CDR1 MNHEY, CDR2 SMNVEV (reference sequence). CDR3 coding DNA: TGTGCCAGCAGAACCGGGACGGACTCCTACAATGAGCAGTTCTTC. Amino acid sequence: CASRTGTDSYNEQFF.

The chain employs TRBV4-1 and TRBJ2-2; D is unresolved. Looked up from germline, CDR1 is MGHRA and CDR2 is YSYEKL. This CDR3 spans 18 amino acids. The germline V and J ends were trimmed by 1 base and 0 bases, with 15 bases remaining between them. Written as DNA, the CDR3 is TGCGCCAGCAGCCAAGTTTTGCCAGCTATCGCGAACACCGGGGAGCTGTTTTTT. Protein: CASSQVLPAIANTGELFF.

The chain recombines TRBV27 with TRBJ2-3, with 14 bases matching TRBD2. The V segment lost 2 bases and the J segment 3 bases; nucleotides outside the gene matches: 19. The V gene's germline CDR1 is MNHEY and CDR2 SMNVEV (reference sequence). CDR3 length equals 22 residues. The CDR3 coding sequence is TGTGCCAGCAGTTTAAGGGGCCCGGGACTAGCGGGGGTGTTACCTAGTACAGATACGCAGTATTTT. It encodes CASSLRGPGLAGVLPSTDTQYF.

The chain uses TRBV7-8 and TRBJ2-5, with 11 bases fitting TRBD2. The CDR3 sequence is 17 residues long. Germline CDR1 reads SGHVS; CDR2 reads FQNEAQ. The J segment lost 5 bases and the V segment lost 5 bases, leaving 13 bases of the junction unmatched. The CDR3 nucleotides are TGTGCCAGCAGCCCGGAACTAGCGGGGGAACATCGGGAGACCCAGTACTTC. This gives the protein CASSPELAGEHRETQYF.

The chain employs TRBV27 and TRBJ1-6; unclear D gene. V shed 6 bases and J shed 8 bases, with 8 bases lying between them. CDR1 MNHEY and CDR2 SMNVEV come from the germline V gene (reference sequence). This CDR3 contains 12 residues. The CDR3 loop is CASRTGYSPLHF. CDR3 bases: TGTGCCAGCAGAACGGGGTATTCACCCCTCCACTTT.

The chain has TRBV5-6 and TRBJ2-7; 9 bases fit TRBD1. The CDR3 sequence is 15 residues long. Germline trimming cut 6 bases from V and 1 base from J; bases unmatched to any gene: 8. Germline-derived CDR1 and CDR2 are SGHDT and YYEEEE. CDR3 DNA sequence: TGTGCCAGCAAACTTTGGGGACAGGGATCCTACGAGCAGTACTTC. It yields the protein CASKLWGQGSYEQYF.

This sequence joins TRBV6-7 and TRBJ2-3; D call uncertain. TRBV6-7 is reported as an ORF; its role is uncertain. The length of the CDR3 is 15 residues. Trimming took 10 bases from V and 1 from J, leaving 18 bases between them. The CDR3 loop reads CATNPQWCRTDTQYF. CDR3 coding DNA: TGTGCCACCAACCCTCAGTGGTGCCGCACAGATACGCAGTATTTT.

This clone was seen just once. The V gene is TRBV5-6, the J gene TRBJ1-2; D is perhaps TRBD1 (5 bases). The CDR3 loop spans 17 amino acids. Trimming stripped 2 bases from V and 8 bases from J, with 25 bases between. Germline values: CDR1 SGHDT, CDR2 YYEEEE. This chain's CDR3 is CASSFPMPQLSSGGYTF. In nucleotides, the CDR3 is TGTGCCAGCAGCTTCCCGATGCCCCAGCTCTCTTCAGGGGGCTACACCTTC.

This clone was detected only once. J is TRBJ2-6 and V is TRBV7-3; weak D call: TRBD2 (5 bases). The V end was cut by 3 bases, the J end by 4 bases, with 19 bases between. The CDR3 contains 18 residues. Germline V CDR1 and CDR2: SGHTA, FQGTGA. The CDR3 loop is CASSFGVDFAGGANVLTF. CDR3 nucleotides: TGTGCCAGCAGCTTCGGCGTCGATTTTGCGGGCGGGGCCAACGTCCTGACTTTC.

The V gene is TRBV19, the J gene TRBJ1-1; D might be TRBD1 (6 bases). The germline gives CDR1 LNHDA, CDR2 SQIVND (reference sequence). CDR3 length equals 14 residues. Between the trimmed V and J ends, which lost 3 bases and 0 bases, there was a span of 8 bases. The CDR3 spells CASSMGGLNTEAFF. CDR3 in DNA: TGTGCCAGTAGTATGGGGGGGCTGAACACTGAAGCTTTCTTT.

This chain uses TRBV7-2 with TRBJ2-5; 7 bases align to TRBD2. Germline V gene sequence: CDR1 SGHTA, CDR2 FQGNSA. The CDR3 totals 13 residues. Germline trimming cut 7 bases from V and 4 bases from J; bases unmatched to any gene: 6. The CDR3 DNA is TGTGCCAGCACCCCATGGGGGGGAGAGACCCAGTACTTC. It codes for CASTPWGGETQYF.